This note documents a single TCR beta chain sequence. Its specificity is not known. This entry belongs to a study of T cells in localized non-small cell lung cancer. This CDR3 contains 13 residues. Germline V gene sequence: CDR1 SGHTA, CDR2 FQGTGA. V was shortened by 1 base and J by 4 bases, with 7 bases between the two germline ends. General study results and limits: One tumor region alone was sequenced, and heterogeneity therefore remains possible. It was uninvolved adjacent lung that showed the highest T cell clonality, exceeding tumor. Appearances in adjacent lung were noted for a median approximately 50 of the top 100 tumor clones. Higher T cell density in the blood was associated with longer overall survival, whereas higher adjacent-lung clonality associated with shorter survival.

The protocol was immunoSEQ multiplex PCR, while the TCRdb copy is restricted to in-frame clones and leaves out a portion. The sample shows 100,000 to 150,000 clones, roughly 90% of them seen only once. Source: peripheral blood, taken before any cancer treatment. This receptor was obtained from a female donor over 55 with stage I lung adenocarcinoma. The V gene is TRBV7-3, the J gene TRBJ1-1; no clear D gene. CDR3 nucleotide sequence: TGTGCCAGCAGCTTAAGTGGCGGCACTGAAGCTTTCTTT. Protein: CASSLSGGTEAFF.